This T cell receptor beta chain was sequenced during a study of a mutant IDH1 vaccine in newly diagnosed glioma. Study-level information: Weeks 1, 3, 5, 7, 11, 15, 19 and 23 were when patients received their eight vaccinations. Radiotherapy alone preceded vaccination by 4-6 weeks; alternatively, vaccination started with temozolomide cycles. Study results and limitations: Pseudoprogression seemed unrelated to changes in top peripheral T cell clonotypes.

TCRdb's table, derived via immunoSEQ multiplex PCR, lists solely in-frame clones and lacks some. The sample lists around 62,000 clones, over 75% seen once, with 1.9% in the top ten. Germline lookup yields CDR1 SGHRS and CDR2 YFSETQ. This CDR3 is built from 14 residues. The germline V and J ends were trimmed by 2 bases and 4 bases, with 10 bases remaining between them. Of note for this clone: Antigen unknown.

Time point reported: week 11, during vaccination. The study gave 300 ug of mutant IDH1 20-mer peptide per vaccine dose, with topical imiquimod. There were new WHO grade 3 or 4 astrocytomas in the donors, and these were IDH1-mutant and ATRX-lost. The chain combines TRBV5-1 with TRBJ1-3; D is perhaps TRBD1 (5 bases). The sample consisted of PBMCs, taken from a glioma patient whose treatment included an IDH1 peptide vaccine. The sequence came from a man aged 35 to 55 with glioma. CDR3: CASSLAGPGNTIYF. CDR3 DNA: TGCGCCAGCAGCTTAGCGGGGCCGGGAAACACCATATATTTT.